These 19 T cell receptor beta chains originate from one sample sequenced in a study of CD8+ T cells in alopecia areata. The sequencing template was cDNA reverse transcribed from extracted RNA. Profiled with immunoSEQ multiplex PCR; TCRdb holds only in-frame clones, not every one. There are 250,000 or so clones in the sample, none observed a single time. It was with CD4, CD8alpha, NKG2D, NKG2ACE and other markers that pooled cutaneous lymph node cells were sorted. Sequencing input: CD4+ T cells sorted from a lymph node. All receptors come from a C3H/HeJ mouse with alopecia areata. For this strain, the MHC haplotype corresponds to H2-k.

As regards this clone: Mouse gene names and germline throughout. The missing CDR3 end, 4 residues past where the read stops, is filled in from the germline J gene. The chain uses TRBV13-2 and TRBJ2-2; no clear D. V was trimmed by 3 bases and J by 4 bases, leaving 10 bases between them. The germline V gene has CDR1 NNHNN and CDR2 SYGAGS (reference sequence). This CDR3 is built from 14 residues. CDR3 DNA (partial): TGTGCCAGCGGTGCCAGAGGGTCCACCGGG. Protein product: CASGARGSTG. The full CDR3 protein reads CASGARGSTGQLYF.

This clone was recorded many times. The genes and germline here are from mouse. CDR3 DNA (partial): TGTGCCAGCAGTATTTCTGGGGAGGGCACCGGG. Protein sequence: CASSISGEGTG. The full CDR3 is CASSISGEGTGQLYF. The chain combines TRBV19 with TRBJ2-2, with D possibly matching TRBD2 (6 bases). Sequencing ends 4 residues short of the CDR3 end; the germline J gene provides the rest. The CDR3 has 15 residues. CDR1 is FNHDT and CDR2 is SITEND in the germline V gene (reference sequence). Trimming cost V 2 bases and J 4 bases, with 12 bases left between them.

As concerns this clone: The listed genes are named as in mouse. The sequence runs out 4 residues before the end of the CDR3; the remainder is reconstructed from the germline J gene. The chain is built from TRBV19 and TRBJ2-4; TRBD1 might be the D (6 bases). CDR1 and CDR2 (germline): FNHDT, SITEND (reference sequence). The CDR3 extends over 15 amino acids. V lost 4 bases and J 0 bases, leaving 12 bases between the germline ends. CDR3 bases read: TGTGCCAGCAGTCCTCGGACAGCTAGTCAAAAC. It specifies CASSPRTASQN. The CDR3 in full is CASSPRTASQNTLYF.

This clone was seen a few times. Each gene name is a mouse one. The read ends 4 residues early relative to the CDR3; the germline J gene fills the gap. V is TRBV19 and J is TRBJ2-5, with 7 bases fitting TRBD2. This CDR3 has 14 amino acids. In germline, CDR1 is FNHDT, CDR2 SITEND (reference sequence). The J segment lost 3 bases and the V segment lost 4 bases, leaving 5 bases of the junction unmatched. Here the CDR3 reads CASSQLGPQDTQYF. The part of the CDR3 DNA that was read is TGTGCCAGCAGTCAACTGGGGCCACAAGAC. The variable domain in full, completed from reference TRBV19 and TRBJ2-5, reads GGIITQTPKFLIGQEGQKLTLKCQQNFNHDTMYWYRQDSGKGLRLIYYSITENDLQKGDLSEGYDASREKKSSFSLTVTSAQKNEMAVFLCASSQLGPQDTQYFGPGTRLLVL.

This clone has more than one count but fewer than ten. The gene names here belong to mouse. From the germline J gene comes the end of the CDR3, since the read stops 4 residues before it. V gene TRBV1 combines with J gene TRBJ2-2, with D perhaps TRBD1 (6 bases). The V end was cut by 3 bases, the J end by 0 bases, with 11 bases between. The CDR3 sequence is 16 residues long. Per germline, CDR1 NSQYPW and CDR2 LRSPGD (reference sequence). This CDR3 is CTCSAGTIANTGQLYF. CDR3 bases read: TGCACCTGCAGTGCGGGGACAATTGCAAACACCGGG.

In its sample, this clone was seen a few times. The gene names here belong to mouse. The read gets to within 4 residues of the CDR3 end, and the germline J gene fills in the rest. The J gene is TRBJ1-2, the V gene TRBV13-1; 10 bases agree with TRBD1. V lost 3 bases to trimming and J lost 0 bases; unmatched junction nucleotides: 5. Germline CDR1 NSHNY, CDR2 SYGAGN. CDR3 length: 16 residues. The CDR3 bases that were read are TGTGCCAGCAGTGTGGGACAGGGGCGTGCAAACTCC. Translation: CASSVGQGRANS. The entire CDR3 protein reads CASSVGQGRANSDYTF.

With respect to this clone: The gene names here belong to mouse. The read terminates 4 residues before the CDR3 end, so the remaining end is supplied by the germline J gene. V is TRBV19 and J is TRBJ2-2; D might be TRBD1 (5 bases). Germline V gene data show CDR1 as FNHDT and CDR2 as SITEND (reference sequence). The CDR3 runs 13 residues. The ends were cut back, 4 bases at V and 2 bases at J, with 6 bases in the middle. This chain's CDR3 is CASSYRNTGQLYF. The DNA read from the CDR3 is TGTGCCAGCAGTTACAGGAACACCGGG.

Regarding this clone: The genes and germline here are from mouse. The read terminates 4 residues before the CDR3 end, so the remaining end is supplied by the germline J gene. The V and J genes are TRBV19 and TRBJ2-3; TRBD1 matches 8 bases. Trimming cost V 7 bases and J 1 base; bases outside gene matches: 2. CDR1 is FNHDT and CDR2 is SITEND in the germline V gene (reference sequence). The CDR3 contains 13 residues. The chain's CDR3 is CASPGQGAETLYF. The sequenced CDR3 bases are TGTGCCAGCCCGGGACAGGGTGCAGAA.

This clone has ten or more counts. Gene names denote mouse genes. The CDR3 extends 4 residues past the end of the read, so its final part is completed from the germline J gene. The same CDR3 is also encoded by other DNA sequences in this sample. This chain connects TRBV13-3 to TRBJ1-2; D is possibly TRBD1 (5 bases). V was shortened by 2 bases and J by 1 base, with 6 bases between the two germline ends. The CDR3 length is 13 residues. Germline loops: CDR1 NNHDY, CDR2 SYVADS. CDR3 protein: CASSEDRNSDYTF. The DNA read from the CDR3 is TGTGCCAGCAGTGAAGACAGAAACTCC.

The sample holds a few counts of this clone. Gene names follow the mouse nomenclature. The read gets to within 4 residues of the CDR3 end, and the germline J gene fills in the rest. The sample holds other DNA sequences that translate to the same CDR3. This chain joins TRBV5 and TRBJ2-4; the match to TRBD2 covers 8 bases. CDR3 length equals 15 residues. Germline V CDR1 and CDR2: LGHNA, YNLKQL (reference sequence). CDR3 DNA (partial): TGTGCCAGCAGCCAAGATGGGGGGGGCGCGAAC. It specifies CASSQDGGGAN. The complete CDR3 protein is CASSQDGGGANTLYF.

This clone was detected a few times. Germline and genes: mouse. The sequenced CDR3 bases are TGTGCCAGCACCCCGACTGTTAACCAAGAC. Translating it yields CASTPTVNQD. The CDR3 reads in full as CASTPTVNQDTQYF. The chain recombines TRBV5 with TRBJ2-5; a weak D match, TRBD2 (5 bases). The sequenced fragment ends 4 residues before the CDR3 boundary, so the rest is inferred from the germline J gene. V lost 7 bases to trimming and J lost 0 bases, with 11 bases between them. Germline CDR1 and CDR2: LGHNA and YNLKQL (reference sequence). This CDR3 is 14 amino acids long.

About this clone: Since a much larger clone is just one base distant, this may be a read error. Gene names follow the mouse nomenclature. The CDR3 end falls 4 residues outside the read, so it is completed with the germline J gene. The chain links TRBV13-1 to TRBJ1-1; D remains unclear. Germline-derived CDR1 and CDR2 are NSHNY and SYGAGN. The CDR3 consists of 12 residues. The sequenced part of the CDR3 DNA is TGTGCCAGCAGTGATGCACAGCCA. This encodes CASSDAQP. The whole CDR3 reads CASSDAQPEVFF.

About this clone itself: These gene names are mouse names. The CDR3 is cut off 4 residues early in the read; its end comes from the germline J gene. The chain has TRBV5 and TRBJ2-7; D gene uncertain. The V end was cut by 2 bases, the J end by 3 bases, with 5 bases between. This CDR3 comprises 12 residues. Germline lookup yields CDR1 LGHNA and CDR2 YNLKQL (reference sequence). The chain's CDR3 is CASSQHLYEQYF. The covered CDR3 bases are TGTGCCAGCAGCCAACACCTCTAT.

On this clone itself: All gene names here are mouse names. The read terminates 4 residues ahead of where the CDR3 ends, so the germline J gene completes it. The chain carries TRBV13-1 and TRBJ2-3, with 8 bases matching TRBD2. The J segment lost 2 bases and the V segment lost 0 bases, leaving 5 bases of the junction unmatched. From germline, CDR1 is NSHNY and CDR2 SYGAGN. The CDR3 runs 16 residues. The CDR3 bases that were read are TGTGCCAGCAGTGATGAGCTGGGGGGTTTTGCAGAA. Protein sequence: CASSDELGGFAE. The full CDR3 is CASSDELGGFAETLYF.

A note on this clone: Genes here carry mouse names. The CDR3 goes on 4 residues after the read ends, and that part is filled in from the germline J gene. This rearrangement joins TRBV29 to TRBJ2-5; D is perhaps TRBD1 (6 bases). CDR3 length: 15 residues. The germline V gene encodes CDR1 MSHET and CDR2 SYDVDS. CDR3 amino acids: CASSLVAQGGDTQYF. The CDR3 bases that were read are TGTGCTAGCAGTTTAGTCGCACAGGGCGGAGAC.

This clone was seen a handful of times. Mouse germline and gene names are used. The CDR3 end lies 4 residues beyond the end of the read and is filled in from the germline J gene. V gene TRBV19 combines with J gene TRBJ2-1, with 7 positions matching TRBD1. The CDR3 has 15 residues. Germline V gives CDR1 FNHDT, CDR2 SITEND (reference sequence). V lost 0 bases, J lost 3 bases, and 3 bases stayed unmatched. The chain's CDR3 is CASSIEGQIYAEQFF. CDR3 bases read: TGTGCCAGCAGTATAGAGGGACAGATCTATGCT.

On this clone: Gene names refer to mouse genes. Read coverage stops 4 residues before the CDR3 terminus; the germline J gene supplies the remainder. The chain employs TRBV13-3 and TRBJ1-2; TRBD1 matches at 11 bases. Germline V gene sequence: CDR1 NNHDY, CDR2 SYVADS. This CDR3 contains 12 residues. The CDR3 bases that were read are TGTGCCAGCAGGGACAGGGGGCGC. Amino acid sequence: CASRDRGR. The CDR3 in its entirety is CASRDRGRDYTF.

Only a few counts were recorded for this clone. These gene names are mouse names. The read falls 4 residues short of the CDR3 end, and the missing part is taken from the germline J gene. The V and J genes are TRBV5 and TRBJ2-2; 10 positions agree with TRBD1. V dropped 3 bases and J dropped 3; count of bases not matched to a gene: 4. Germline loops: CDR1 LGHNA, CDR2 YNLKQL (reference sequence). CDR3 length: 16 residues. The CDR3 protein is CASSHIGTGDTGQLYF. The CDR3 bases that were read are TGTGCCAGCAGCCATATCGGGACAGGGGACACCGGG.

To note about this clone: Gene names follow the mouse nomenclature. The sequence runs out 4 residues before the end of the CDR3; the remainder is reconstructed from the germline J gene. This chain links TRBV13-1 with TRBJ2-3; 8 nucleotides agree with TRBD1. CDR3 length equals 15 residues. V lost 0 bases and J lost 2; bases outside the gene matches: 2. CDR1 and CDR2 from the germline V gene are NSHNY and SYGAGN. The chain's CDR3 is CASSDDRGFAETLYF. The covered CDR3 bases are TGTGCCAGCAGTGATGACAGGGGGTTTGCAGAA.